This T cell receptor beta chain is drawn from a study of cytomegalovirus exposure and HLA in healthy donors. Notes on the study in general: Among the CMV-associated chains, a few were confirmed in vitro as specific for CMV antigens. The study listed roughly 160 cytomegalovirus-associated TCR beta chains.

CMV serostatus data were not documented for this donor. The primer mix had 60 Vbeta and 13 Jbeta primers. Produced via immunoSEQ multiplex PCR; TCRdb's table is partial and in-frame only. The sample features tens of thousands of clones, with more than 4.5% in its top ten. As concerns this clone: Its antigen is undetermined.

Germline-derived CDR1 and CDR2 are GTSNPN and SVGIG (reference sequence). The CDR3 covers 12 residues. V shed 2 bases and J shed 2 bases, with 6 bases lying between them. This chain links TRBV30 with TRBJ1-2; D not certain. The receptor was isolated from a human donor in good health. Sequencing used PBMCs. The CDR3 nucleotides read TGTGCCTGGAGTTCCCGGAACTATGGCTACACCTTC. Residues: CAWSSRNYGYTF.